Presented here are 9 T cell receptor beta chains from one specimen sequenced in a study of blood T cell repertoires in COVID-19. The table came from immunoSEQ multiplex PCR; TCRdb's copy has only in-frame clones and leaves some out. Of about 220,000 clones in the sample, 84% are singletons; the top ten hold 9.5% to 10%. Sequenced input: peripheral blood. The receptor source for this set is a man over 45 with active or convalescent COVID-19.

The V call is TRBV2, the J call TRBJ2-1; D is possibly TRBD2 (5 bases). Germline CDR1 reads SNHLY; CDR2 reads FYNNEI. The CDR3 has 18 residues. The V end lost 6 bases, the J end lost 1 base, and 22 bases lay between the germline ends. In DNA, the CDR3 is TGTGCCAGCAGGGCGTTTTCGGGTAGCGACCCATCCTACAATGAGCAGTTCTTC. It yields the protein CASRAFSGSDPSYNEQFF.

CDR3 region: CASSLVPGEKLFF. CDR3 DNA sequence: TGCGCCAGCAGCTTGGTACCGGGGGAAAAACTGTTTTTT. The chain recombines TRBV5-1 with TRBJ1-4; D gene unclear. Trimming cost V 0 bases and J 8 bases, with 8 bases left between them. Germline V CDR1 and CDR2: SGHRS, YFSETQ. The CDR3 loop spans 13 amino acids.

The V call is TRBV28, the J call TRBJ1-2; D ambiguous. V was cut by 5 bases and J by 1 base, with 14 bases left in between. This CDR3 is built from 15 residues. The germline V gene has CDR1 MDHEN and CDR2 SYDVKM. CDR3 sequence (DNA): TGTGCCAGCAGTACCCGTCGAGGCCTTAACTATGGCTACACCTTC. Encoded protein: CASSTRRGLNYGYTF.

This clone turned up a few times. The rearrangement uses TRBV7-2 and TRBJ1-2, with 8 nucleotides matching TRBD1. Germline trimming cut 0 bases from V and 3 bases from J; bases unmatched to any gene: 3. There are 15 residues in the CDR3. CDR1 is SGHTA, CDR2 FQGNSA, per germline. DNA of the CDR3: TGTGCCAGCAGCTTAGCGGGACAGGAATACTATGGCTACACCTTC. Amino acid sequence: CASSLAGQEYYGYTF.

The chain employs TRBV5-5 and TRBJ2-5; 7 bases fit TRBD1. The CDR3 runs 18 residues. Germline V gene sequence: CDR1 SGHKS, CDR2 YYEKEE (reference sequence). V dropped 1 base and J dropped 5; count of bases not matched to a gene: 17. CDR3 amino acids: CASSLSRHRGPKGETQYF. The CDR3, as DNA: TGTGCCAGCAGCTTGTCCCGACACAGGGGCCCCAAGGGGGAGACCCAGTACTTC.

This chain joins TRBV7-6 and TRBJ2-5; 9 bases fit TRBD1. Germline CDR1 reads SGHVS; CDR2 reads FNYEAQ. The CDR3 consists of 16 residues. Germline trimming cut 1 base from V and 1 base from J; bases unmatched to any gene: 4. The CDR3 loop is CASSLVGTGSQETQYF. CDR3 DNA: TGTGCCAGCAGCTTAGTTGGGACAGGGTCCCAAGAGACCCAGTACTTC.

The V call is TRBV4-3, the J call TRBJ2-2; D might be TRBD2 (6 bases). Germline-derived CDR1 and CDR2 are LGHNA and YSLEER. V gave up 0 bases and J gave up 2 bases, with 16 bases separating them. The CDR3 runs to 18 residues. The CDR3 here is CASSQEVLARINTGELFF. The CDR3 region has the DNA TGCGCCAGCAGCCAAGAGGTACTAGCCCGTATCAACACCGGGGAGCTGTTTTTT.

V gene TRBV2 combines with J gene TRBJ2-4; a possible D gene is TRBD2 (5 bases). Between the trimmed V and J ends, which lost 0 bases and 1 base, there was a span of 7 bases. CDR1 and CDR2 from the germline V gene are SNHLY and FYNNEI. This CDR3 contains 15 residues. The CDR3 region has the DNA TGTGCCAGCAGTGAAGCTTGGAGGGCCAAAAACATTCAGTACTTC. Residues: CASSEAWRAKNIQYF.

The J gene is TRBJ1-1, the V gene TRBV7-6; tentatively, D is TRBD1 (6 bases). Per germline, CDR1 SGHVS and CDR2 FNYEAQ. The CDR3 covers 16 residues. V dropped 5 bases and J dropped 0 bases, with 16 bases sitting between them. CDR3 sequence reads: CASSHPRDTMNTEAFF. Here the CDR3 DNA reads TGTGCCAGCAGCCACCCCCGGGACACCATGAACACTGAAGCTTTCTTT.